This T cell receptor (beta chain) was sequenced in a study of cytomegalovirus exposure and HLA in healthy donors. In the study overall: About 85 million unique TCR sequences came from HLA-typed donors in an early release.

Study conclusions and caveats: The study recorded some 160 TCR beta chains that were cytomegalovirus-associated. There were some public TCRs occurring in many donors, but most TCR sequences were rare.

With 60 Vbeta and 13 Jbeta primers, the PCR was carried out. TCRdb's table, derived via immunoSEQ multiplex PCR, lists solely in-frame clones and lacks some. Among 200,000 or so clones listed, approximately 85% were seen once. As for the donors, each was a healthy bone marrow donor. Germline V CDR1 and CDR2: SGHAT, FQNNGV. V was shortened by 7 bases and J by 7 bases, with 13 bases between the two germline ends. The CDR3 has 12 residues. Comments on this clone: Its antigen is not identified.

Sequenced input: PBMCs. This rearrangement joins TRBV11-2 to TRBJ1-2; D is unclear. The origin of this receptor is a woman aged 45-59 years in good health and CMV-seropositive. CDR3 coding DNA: TGTGCCAGCACCAATTCGGGTTTTGGCTACACCTTC. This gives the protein CASTNSGFGYTF.